This TCR beta chain is from a study of T cells in Graves' hyperthyroidism and ophthalmopathy. Lactation, pregnancy, other autoimmune disease or uncontrolled infection excluded patients. The source of the PBMCs was 8 to 10 ml of fresh peripheral blood. This clonotype was seen only a few times. Amplified regions were TCR beta CDR3 sequences from RNA transcripts. The HTBI primer set was used in a first-round RT-PCR of the TCR CDR3. MiXCR, run by TCRdb on the multiplex PCR reads, gives a single entry per CDR3 protein. This table holds about 610,000 distinct CDR3 sequences, more than 15% found once. Germline V gene data show CDR1 as SGHRS and CDR2 as YFSETQ. The germline V and J ends were trimmed by 0 bases and 9 bases, with 12 bases remaining between them. The CDR3 length is 14 residues.

The receptor was derived from a woman between 35 and 50 years old with Graves' ophthalmopathy. The specimen was blood. The chain combines TRBV5-1 with TRBJ2-2; D is unclear. CDR3 sequence reads: CASSLGQESRELFF. CDR3 coding DNA: TGCGCCAGCAGCTTGGGCCAGGAGTCCAGGGAGCTGTTTTTT.